Shown below are 31 T cell receptor beta chains from a single sample sequenced in a study of T cells after posttransplantation cyclophosphamide (dated by TCRdb to between 2015 and 2016). The library was produced with the immunoSEQ multiplex PCR assay. This is the immuneACCESS table as TCRdb keeps it, with only in-frame sequences that have V and J called. A part of the clones is gone; compared with another copy, unresolved V genes explain less than half, and the rest is unexplained. The sample counts 41,000 or so clones, each observed more than once. Clones ranked in the top ten supply about 6.2% of the sample. Sequencing was carried out using PBMCs. The receptor set was obtained from a man aged 30 to 39 in good health and a related stem cell transplant donor.

This clone has ten or more counts. The chain is built from TRBV6-4 and TRBJ2-1; 10 positions match TRBD2. Germline trimming cut 5 bases from V and 4 bases from J; bases unmatched to any gene: 5. The CDR3 consists of 15 residues. CDR1 MRHNA and CDR2 SNTAGT come from the germline V gene. CDR3 in amino acids: CASSPSGGGYNEQFF. CDR3 in DNA: TGTGCCAGCAGTCCTAGCGGGGGCGGGTACAATGAGCAGTTCTTC.

This clone was recorded many times. This chain uses TRBV2 with TRBJ1-6, with TRBD1 matching 7 bases. This CDR3 contains 12 residues. V trimming: 7 bases; J trimming: 10 bases; junction bases outside the gene matches: 4. Germline V gene lookup returns CDR1 SNHLY and CDR2 FYNNEI. CDR3 nucleotides: TGTGCCAGCACACAGGGGCGCTCACCCCTCCACTTT. Protein: CASTQGRSPLHF.

This clone was counted at least ten times. The chain links TRBV4-1 to TRBJ2-1; D not resolved. The CDR3 length is 16 residues. The germline V gene has CDR1 MGHRA and CDR2 YSYEKL. V was clipped by 0 bases and J by 0 bases, with 9 bases between them. CDR3 sequence (DNA): TGCGCCAGCAGCCAAGACGAAGGCTCCTCCTACAATGAGCAGTTCTTC. It specifies CASSQDEGSSYNEQFF.

This clone occurred many times. The chain links TRBV11-1 to TRBJ2-7, with 7 bases lining up with TRBD1. Germline CDR1 reads SGHAT; CDR2 reads FQDESV (reference sequence). The length of the CDR3 is 15 residues. The ends lost 2 bases at V and 4 bases at J; junction bases unmatched: 8. For the CDR3, the DNA is TGTGCCAGCAGCTTATTTGACAGGGTGGGATACGAGCAGTACTTC. Amino acid sequence: CASSLFDRVGYEQYF.

This clone was counted many times. V usage is TRBV18 and J usage is TRBJ1-6, with TRBD1 as a possible D gene (6 bases). The germline V gene encodes CDR1 KGHSH and CDR2 LQKENI. Between the trimmed V and J ends, which lost 2 bases and 7 bases, there was a span of 15 bases. This CDR3 comprises 16 residues. CDR3 sequence: CASSPGDTLQNSPLHF. The CDR3 DNA reads TGTGCCAGCTCACCAGGGGACACCCTACAAAATTCACCCCTCCACTTT.

This clone was picked up many times. The V call is TRBV14, the J call TRBJ2-1; 8 bases agree with TRBD2. The CDR3 runs 15 residues. V dropped 3 bases and J dropped 5; count of bases not matched to a gene: 6. Per the germline V gene, CDR1 is SGHDN and CDR2 is FVKESK. DNA for the CDR3: TGTGCCAGCAGCCACCAGGGACTAGTTCACAATGAGCAGTTCTTC. Protein product: CASSHQGLVHNEQFF. Supplemented by reference TRBV14 and TRBJ2-1, the full variable domain reads EAGVTQFPSHSVIEKGQTVTLRCDPISGHDNLYWYRRVMGKEIKFLLHFVKESKQDESGMPNNRFLAERTGGTYSTLKVQPAELEDSGVYFCASSHQGLVHNEQFFGPGTRLTVL.

This clone was counted only a few times. The chain joins TRBV28 to TRBJ1-5, with 10 bases fitting TRBD1. The J segment lost 3 bases and the V segment lost 5 bases, leaving 4 bases of the junction unmatched. The CDR3 extends over 15 amino acids. From germline, CDR1 is MDHEN and CDR2 SYDVKM. CDR3 region: CASSRDRGPNQPQHF. CDR3 DNA sequence: TGTGCCAGCAGTAGGGACAGGGGACCCAATCAGCCCCAGCATTTT.

This clone was recorded at least ten times. CDR3 DNA: TGTGCCAGCAGCCTTTACGGACAGGGGGCGCGAGCTTTCTTT. Its translation: CASSLYGQGARAFF. The chain employs TRBV5-5 and TRBJ1-1; 11 bases are a match to TRBD1. V lost 4 bases to trimming and J lost 10 bases; unmatched junction nucleotides: 9. Per the germline V gene, CDR1 is SGHKS and CDR2 is YYEKEE (reference sequence). The CDR3 spans 14 residues.

The V call is TRBV29-1, the J call TRBJ2-5; 10 bases line up with TRBD2. The V gene end was trimmed by 4 bases and the J gene end by 1 base; junction bases not matched to a gene: 3. Germline loops: CDR1 SQVTM, CDR2 ANQGSEA. The CDR3 length is 14 residues. CDR3 in amino acids: CSVVSGGVQETQYF. The CDR3 region has the DNA TGCAGCGTTGTAAGCGGGGGGGTCCAAGAGACCCAGTACTTC.

This clone came up many times. The chain combines TRBV5-6 with TRBJ1-3; D is undetermined. V lost 6 bases to trimming and J lost 0 bases, with 10 bases between them. The CDR3 is 14 amino acids. Germline values: CDR1 SGHDT, CDR2 YYEEEE. CDR3 loop: CASTDTVSGNTIYF. Here the CDR3 DNA reads TGTGCCAGCACCGACACCGTCTCTGGAAACACCATATATTTT. Combining the CDR3 with reference TRBV5-6 and TRBJ1-3 gives the whole variable domain DAGVTQSPTHLIKTRGQQVTLRCSPKSGHDTVSWYQQALGQGPQFIFQYYEEEERQRGNFPDRFSGHQFPNYSSELNVNALLLGDSALYLCASTDTVSGNTIYFGEGSWLTVV.

This clone was seen at least ten times. The genes are TRBV12-3 or TRBV12-4 and TRBJ2-7; 9 nucleotides align to TRBD2. There are 14 residues in the CDR3. Trimming cost V 7 bases and J 2 bases; bases outside gene matches: 6. CDR3 amino acids: CASTYRGGAYEQYF. The CDR3 region has the DNA TGTGCCAGCACCTACCGCGGGGGGGCCTACGAGCAGTACTTC.

This clone has only a few counts. The chain couples TRBV4-1 to TRBJ2-3, with 9 bases that match TRBD1. CDR1 is MGHRA and CDR2 is YSYEKL in the germline V gene. V lost 2 bases, J lost 0 bases, and 3 bases stayed unmatched. The CDR3 length is 16 residues. The CDR3, as DNA: TGCGCCAGCAGCCAAAAACAGGGGGCGAGCACAGATACGCAGTATTTT. Translation: CASSQKQGASTDTQYF.

This clone has a count of ten or more. The rearrangement joins TRBV15 to TRBJ2-7; TRBD2 matches at 9 bases. CDR1 and CDR2 from the germline V gene are LNHNV and YYDKDF (reference sequence). V lost 2 bases to trimming and J lost 3 bases; unmatched junction nucleotides: 2. This CDR3 region has 14 residues. CDR3 region: CATSRSGGLYEQYF. The CDR3 bases are TGTGCCACCAGCAGAAGCGGGGGGCTCTACGAGCAGTACTTC.

This clone was picked up many times. The chain employs TRBV6-6 and TRBJ2-6; possibly TRBD1 for D (5 bases). The CDR3 spans 14 residues. Trimming removed 6 bases from V and 0 bases from J, with 6 bases in between. Germline CDR1 reads MNHNY; CDR2 reads SVGAGI (reference sequence). The CDR3 DNA follows: TGTGCCAGCAGAGACAGCTCTGGGGCCAACGTCCTGACTTTC. Protein sequence: CASRDSSGANVLTF.

The chain carries TRBV19 and TRBJ1-4; the match to TRBD1 covers 9 bases. V shed 6 bases, J shed 8 bases, and the junction held 16 bases outside the gene matches. The CDR3 has 17 residues. The germline CDR1 and CDR2 sequences are LNHDA and SQIVND (reference sequence). The CDR3 coding sequence is TGTGCCAGTAGCCCGTCCACTGAACAGGGGGCAGGGGAAAAACTGTTTTTT. As protein: CASSPSTEQGAGEKLFF. Full variable domain (outside the CDR3, taken from reference TRBV19 and TRBJ1-4): DGGITQSPKYLFRKEGQNVTLSCEQNLNHDAMYWYRQDPGQGLRLIYYSQIVNDFQKGDIAEGYSVSREKKESFPLTVTSAQKNPTAFYLCASSPSTEQGAGEKLFFGSGTQLSVL.

This clone was found many times. The chain carries TRBV5-8 and TRBJ2-1; tentatively, D is TRBD1 (5 bases). V lost 2 bases, J lost 1 base, and 10 bases lay in between. CDR1 and CDR2 from the germline V gene are SGHTS and YDEGEE. This CDR3 is built from 15 residues. Written as DNA, the CDR3 is TGTGCCAGCAGCTTTACCAGGGTATCCTACAATGAGCAGTTCTTC. Protein product: CASSFTRVSYNEQFF. Supplemented by reference TRBV5-8 and TRBJ2-1, the full variable domain reads EAGVTQSPTHLIKTRGQQATLRCSPISGHTSVYWYQQALGLGLQFLLWYDEGEERNRGNFPPRFSGRQFPNYSSELNVNALELEDSALYLCASSFTRVSYNEQFFGPGTRLTVL.

This clone was detected many times. This rearrangement joins TRBV24-1 to TRBJ1-2, with 7 bases that match TRBD1. The CDR3 has 14 residues. V shed 0 bases, J shed 6 bases, and the junction held 3 bases outside the gene matches. Germline loops: CDR1 KGHDR, CDR2 SFDVKD. CDR3 loop: CATSDLRQGDGYTF. CDR3 coding DNA: TGTGCCACCAGTGATTTGAGGCAGGGGGATGGCTACACCTTC.

This clone has a handful of counts. The rearrangement links TRBV7-6 to TRBJ2-7, with 10 bases identical to TRBD1. V lost 4 bases and J lost 6; bases outside the gene matches: 12. Germline loops: CDR1 SGHVS, CDR2 FNYEAQ. This CDR3 spans 16 amino acids. The CDR3 sequence is CASSSSRGTGVFEQYF. For the CDR3, the DNA is TGTGCCAGCAGCTCTAGCAGAGGGACAGGGGTGTTCGAGCAGTACTTC.

In its sample, this clone was seen many times. V is TRBV19 and J is TRBJ1-1, with 8 nucleotides matching TRBD1. V dropped 5 bases and J dropped 7; count of bases not matched to a gene: 15. Germline assignment: CDR1 LNHDA and CDR2 SQIVND (reference sequence). The CDR3 is 16 residues long. CDR3 in amino acids: CASSFAPGGRVDEAFF. For the CDR3, the DNA is TGTGCCAGTAGTTTCGCCCCAGGGGGCAGGGTAGATGAAGCTTTCTTT.

This clone was seen at least ten times. V usage is TRBV25-1 and J usage is TRBJ2-5; TRBD1 aligns across 8 bases. J gave up 4 bases and V 5 bases, and 6 bases lay outside the gene matches. Germline assignment: CDR1 MGHDK and CDR2 SYGVNS. This CDR3 is built from 14 residues. CDR3 residues: CASSPSRGRETQYF. As DNA, the CDR3 is TGTGCCAGCAGTCCCTCCAGGGGGCGAGAGACCCAGTACTTC.

This clone was counted many times. The chain employs TRBV28 and TRBJ1-4; TRBD1 might be the D (5 bases). This CDR3 region has 15 residues. Germline CDR1 reads MDHEN; CDR2 reads SYDVKM. Trimming took off 6 bases at V and 4 bases at J, with 15 bases between the two ends. The CDR3 sequence: CASSLPTGSNEKLFF. The CDR3 DNA reads as TGTGCCAGCAGCCTACCCACAGGAAGTAATGAAAAACTGTTTTTT.

This clone was counted many times. This chain links TRBV19 with TRBJ2-3, with TRBD2 identical over 9 bases. This CDR3 has 15 residues. V lost 10 bases and J lost 0; bases outside the gene matches: 8. The V gene's germline CDR1 is LNHDA and CDR2 SQIVND (reference sequence). CDR3: CATNLAGFSTDTQYF. The CDR3 region has the DNA TGTGCCACTAACCTAGCGGGGTTTAGCACAGATACGCAGTATTTT.

This clone was counted a few times. This chain uses TRBV29-1 with TRBJ1-3; D gene uncertain. Per germline, CDR1 SQVTM and CDR2 ANQGSEA. The germline V and J ends were trimmed by 6 bases and 0 bases, with 12 bases remaining between them. CDR3 length: 14 amino acids. For the CDR3, the DNA is TGCAGCGTGCAGGTGCGGGGCTCTGGAAACACCATATATTTT. Protein sequence: CSVQVRGSGNTIYF. Looking up the rest from reference TRBV29-1 and TRBJ1-3 gives the full variable domain: SAVISQKPSRDICQRGTSLTIQCQVDSQVTMMFWYRQQPGQSLTLIATANQGSEATYESGFVIDKFPISRPNLTFSTLTVSNMSPEDSSIYLCSVQVRGSGNTIYFGEGSWLTVV.

This clone appeared many times. V is TRBV11-2 and J is TRBJ2-3; tentatively, D is TRBD2 (6 bases). The V gene's germline CDR1 is SGHAT and CDR2 FQNNGV. Deletions cut 7 bases from V and 3 bases from J, with 17 bases between. This CDR3 has 15 amino acids. The CDR3 DNA reads as TGTGCCAGCACTTCCTCCGCGGGGTCAACAGATACGCAGTATTTT. Its translation: CASTSSAGSTDTQYF.

This chain connects TRBV6-5 to TRBJ2-5; TRBD2 is a possible D gene (7 bases). This CDR3 spans 15 amino acids. Germline CDR1 and CDR2: MNHEY and SVGAGI. V was clipped by 0 bases and J by 2 bases, with 10 bases between them. CDR3 region: CASSYSRGLQETQYF. Written as DNA, the CDR3 is TGTGCCAGCAGTTACTCGCGGGGGCTACAAGAGACCCAGTACTTC.

A few counts support this clone. The CDR3 nucleotides are TGTGCCAGCAGCCAAGGGGTCGGGCAGGGGGAGACCCAGTACTTC. Encoded protein: CASSQGVGQGETQYF. V is TRBV4-2 and J is TRBJ2-5, with D possibly TRBD1 on 6 matching bases. The CDR3 has 15 residues. CDR1 and CDR2 (germline): LGHNA, YNFKEQ. V was cut by 1 base and J by 5 bases, with 14 bases left in between.

Ten or more counts support this clone. This chain uses TRBV28 with TRBJ2-7, with a possible D match to TRBD1 (6 bases). The V gene lost 8 bases and the J gene lost 4 bases, with 18 bases spanning the gap. Germline loops: CDR1 MDHEN, CDR2 SYDVKM. CDR3 length: 14 residues. This CDR3 reads CASLGQGMGYEQYF. As DNA, the CDR3 is TGTGCCAGCCTAGGCCAGGGGATGGGATACGAGCAGTACTTC.

The V call is TRBV29-1, the J call TRBJ2-3, with no clear D. The V gene's germline CDR1 is SQVTM and CDR2 ANQGSEA. V lost 8 bases and J lost 6, with 12 bases in between. This CDR3 comprises 11 residues. The CDR3 nucleotides read TGCAGCTTTAGCTACCTGGATACGCAGTATTTT. Translated: CSFSYLDTQYF.

This clone was seen ten or more times. The rearrangement uses TRBV12-5 and TRBJ2-7; D possibly corresponds to TRBD1 (5 bases). Per germline, CDR1 LGHNT and CDR2 FRNRAP. V dropped 7 bases and J dropped 3 bases, with 13 bases sitting between them. CDR3 length: 13 residues. CDR3 loop: CASALDSYYEQYF. Written as DNA, the CDR3 is TGTGCTAGTGCCTTAGACAGCTACTACGAGCAGTACTTC.

This clone occurred a few times. This chain connects TRBV12-5 to TRBJ1-3, with 8 bases matching TRBD1. V shed 1 base and J 2 bases; nucleotides not matched to a gene: 4. The CDR3 is 16 amino acids. The germline V gene encodes CDR1 LGHNT and CDR2 FRNRAP. For the CDR3, the DNA is TGTGCTAGTGGTTTGGGCCGACAGGGGACTGGAAACACCATATATTTT. Protein sequence: CASGLGRQGTGNTIYF.

This clone appeared many times. The chain combines TRBV6-2 or TRBV6-3 with TRBJ1-5; D remains unclear. CDR3 length: 14 amino acids. CDR1 is MNHEY, CDR2 SVGEGT, per germline. V lost 3 bases and J lost 2, with 8 bases in between. CDR3 protein: CASSYSMGNQPQHF. For the CDR3, the DNA is TGTGCCAGCAGTTATAGTATGGGCAATCAGCCCCAGCATTTT.